The 12 T cell receptor beta chains listed next were all sequenced from one sample in a study of shared clonotypes between healthy human individuals. The table came from immunoSEQ multiplex PCR; TCRdb's copy has only in-frame clones and leaves some out. This sample has about a million clones, with more than 75% found just once. Material: memory CD4+ T cells sorted from blood. Subset here: CD45RA-negative fraction. These receptors all stem from a man younger than 30 in good health.

J is TRBJ1-2 and V is TRBV7-9, with D tentatively TRBD1 (5 bases). This CDR3 has 17 amino acids. Per the germline V gene, CDR1 is SEHNR and CDR2 is FQNEAQ (reference sequence). V was pared by 5 bases and J by 5 bases, with 24 bases between. In DNA, the CDR3 is TGTGCCAGCAGCGAGACGGGACTGATCACAGGAGGGTATGGCTACACCTTC. This codes for CASSETGLITGGYGYTF.

Comment on this clone: A read error is possible here, since a much larger clone lies one base away. Other DNA sequences within the sample encode an identical CDR3. In DNA, the CDR3 is TGTGCCAGTAGTATCGGTTATCAGCCCCAGCATTTT. Translating it yields CASSIGYQPQHF. The chain combines TRBV19 with TRBJ1-5; no definite D call. The V end was cut by 3 bases, the J end by 5 bases, with 5 bases between. Germline CDR1 reads LNHDA; CDR2 reads SQIVND (reference sequence). This CDR3 spans 12 amino acids.

V gene TRBV6-1 combines with J gene TRBJ1-4; D might be TRBD1 (6 bases). Trimming took off 11 bases at V and 1 base at J, with 11 bases between the two ends. Germline V gene data show CDR1 as MNHNS and CDR2 as SASEGT. CDR3 length equals 13 residues. Here the CDR3 DNA reads TGTGCCGGCCAAGGGGGAACTAATGAAAAACTGTTTTTT. It encodes CAGQGGTNEKLFF.

The chain couples TRBV5-1 to TRBJ1-3; D is ambiguous. The ends were cut back, 0 bases at V and 0 bases at J, with 7 bases in the middle. Per the germline V gene, CDR1 is SGHRS and CDR2 is YFSETQ. The CDR3 runs to 15 residues. Here the CDR3 DNA reads TGCGCCAGCAGCTTGGGGGAGGTCTCTGGAAACACCATATATTTT. Its protein is CASSLGEVSGNTIYF.

This chain links TRBV5-4 with TRBJ2-7, with D unresolved. The CDR3 is made up of 13 amino acids. V lost 2 bases and J 9 bases, leaving 15 bases between the germline ends. The V gene's germline CDR1 is SGHNT and CDR2 YYREEE (reference sequence). CDR3: CASSLDTSTGQYF. The CDR3 bases are TGTGCCAGCAGCTTAGACACATCCACGGGGCAGTACTTC. The whole variable domain, remainder taken from reference TRBV5-4 and TRBJ2-7, is ETGVTQSPTHLIKTRGQQVTLRCSSQSGHNTVSWYQQALGQGPQFIFQYYREEENGRGNFPPRFSGLQFPNYSSELNVNALELDDSALYLCASSLDTSTGQYFGPGTRLTVT.

This clone was observed many times. The chain has TRBV28 and TRBJ2-7; TRBD1 agrees at 8 bases. The trim removed 6 bases at V and 4 bases at J, leaving 5 bases unmatched. CDR1 is MDHEN and CDR2 is SYDVKM in the germline V gene. There are 13 residues in the CDR3. This chain's CDR3 is CASSPTGVYEQYF. The CDR3 DNA follows: TGTGCCAGCAGCCCGACAGGGGTGTACGAGCAGTACTTC.

This clone was found once. V usage is TRBV9 and J usage is TRBJ2-3; no reliable D call. The CDR3 extends over 14 amino acids. The V end lost 7 bases, the J end lost 4 bases, and 16 bases lay between the germline ends. Germline CDR1 SGDLS, CDR2 YYNGEE. The CDR3 region is CASAPIPAPDTQYF. In nucleotides, the CDR3 is TGTGCCAGCGCCCCGATACCCGCCCCAGATACGCAGTATTTT.

V and J are TRBV5-1 and TRBJ1-5, with D unclear. CDR1 SGHRS and CDR2 YFSETQ come from the germline V gene. The CDR3 has 13 residues. The V and J ends lost 2 bases and 5 bases respectively, with 8 bases between them. The DNA for the CDR3 is TGCGCCAGCAGCTTCGGATCGGATCAGCCCCAGCATTTT. It specifies CASSFGSDQPQHF.

V is TRBV6-1 and J is TRBJ2-1, with 9 bases that match TRBD1. The germline CDR1 and CDR2 sequences are MNHNS and SASEGT. V lost 4 bases to trimming and J lost 5 bases; unmatched junction nucleotides: 3. The CDR3 loop spans 14 amino acids. CDR3 DNA sequence: TGTGCCAGCAGTGCCCGGACAGGGGACAATGAGCAGTTCTTC. Translation: CASSARTGDNEQFF.

Concerning this clone itself: Other DNA sequences in the sample encode the same CDR3. The CDR3 region is CASSGRETQYF. The CDR3 DNA reads TGTGCCAGCAGTGGACGAGAGACCCAGTACTTC. The chain combines TRBV2 with TRBJ2-5; D gene uncertain. Germline assignment: CDR1 SNHLY and CDR2 FYNNEI. V gave up 4 bases and J gave up 4 bases, with 4 bases separating them. CDR3 size: 11 residues.

CDR3 nucleotide sequence: TGTGCCAGCAGTGCCGGGACAGGGGCTAACTATGGCTACACCTTC. Amino acids: CASSAGTGANYGYTF. The chain employs TRBV2 and TRBJ1-2; TRBD1 aligns across 10 bases. The CDR3 length is 15 residues. Germline V gene data show CDR1 as SNHLY and CDR2 as FYNNEI. V was clipped by 4 bases and J by 0 bases; unmatched bases: 2.

The gene calls are TRBV25-1 and TRBJ1-6; a possible D gene is TRBD1 (5 bases). V lost 1 base to trimming and J lost 7 bases, with 11 bases between them. CDR1 is MGHDK and CDR2 is SYGVNS in the germline V gene. The CDR3 runs 15 residues. DNA of the CDR3: TGTGCCAGCAGTGAATTCCAAGGGGCCAATTCACCCCTCCACTTT. Translating it yields CASSEFQGANSPLHF.